This TCR beta chain derives from a study of blood T cell repertoires in COVID-19. Original analysis: Estimation of nucleated cell counts was performed using reference gene primer amplification. Data came from immunoSEQ multiplex PCR; TCRdb stores just in-frame clones and leaves some out. That table is the source of V, J and clone size, and D and trimming were worked out from the DNA. The repertoire consists of approximately 200,000 clones, with 80% to 85% occurring once and the leading ten covering 12%. V was trimmed by 0 bases and J by 1 base, leaving 8 bases between them. Germline values: CDR1 SGHTA, CDR2 FQGNSA. CDR3 size: 15 residues.

V usage is TRBV7-2 and J usage is TRBJ2-3; D gene ambiguous. The sample taken for sequencing was peripheral blood. The sequence came from an elderly woman with COVID-19, enrolled during active disease. The CDR3 DNA reads as TGTGCCAGCAGCTTAGCCAGTCTGCGCACAGATACGCAGTATTTT. This sequence encodes CASSLASLRTDTQYF.